A selection of T cell receptor beta chains follows, all from one sample in a study of blood T cell repertoires in COVID-19. Measured with immunoSEQ multiplex PCR; TCRdb has only the in-frame clones, and not every one. The sample has about 200,000 clones, approximately 82% seen once. The sequenced material came from PBMCs or T cells enriched from blood (not recorded which). All receptors derive from a woman aged 55-69 years with acute COVID-19. Both conserved end residues are part of each CDR3. The D gene is left open where the match is weak. Size tells how often a clone was seen (once, few, many) or the class of an expanded clone, and some rows leave it out.

v_call	clone_size	j_call	d_call	cdr3_nt	cdr3_aa
TRBV6-2/TRBV6-3	-	TRBJ1-5	-	TGTGCCAGCAGCCTACAGGGTACCTTTAGCAATCAGCCCCAGCATTTT	CASSLQGTFSNQPQHF
TRBV11-3	-	TRBJ1-1	-	TGTGCCAGCAGCTCCCACCGGGGGGAAGCTTTCTTT	CASSSHRGEAFF
TRBV3-1/TRBV3-2	-	TRBJ2-1	TRBD2	TGTGCCAGCAGCCAAGAAGCGAGGACTAGCGGAGTTGGGTTCTTC	CASSQEARTSGVGFF
TRBV30	-	TRBJ1-4	-	TGTGCCTGGAGTGTAGGCGCCTACAGCGAAAAACTGTTTTTT	CAWSVGAYSEKLFF
TRBV5-8	-	TRBJ1-2	TRBD1	TGTGCCAGCAGCTTGTCAGGGGGCGGCTATGGCTACACCTTC	CASSLSGGGYGYTF
TRBV10-2	-	TRBJ1-1	-	TGCGCCAGCAGTGAACAGGGAGGGGGGACTGAAGCTTTCTTT	CASSEQGGGTEAFF
TRBV4-3	once	TRBJ2-3	-	TGCGCCAGCAGCCAAGATTTTCTAGCTGGGGGCACAGATACGCAGTATTTT	CASSQDFLAGGTDTQYF
TRBV4-3	-	TRBJ1-6	-	TGCGCCAGCAGCCAAGAATGGTCCGGGGGACCCCTCCACTTT	CASSQEWSGGPLHF
TRBV18	-	TRBJ1-5	-	TGTGCCAGCTCACCACCGGACAGTTTCAATCAGCCCCAGCATTTT	CASSPPDSFNQPQHF
TRBV7-2	-	TRBJ1-2	-	TGTGCCAGCAGCCCAACCACCGGGAACTATGGCTACACCTTC	CASSPTTGNYGYTF
TRBV24-1	-	TRBJ1-1	-	TGTGCCACCATTGGCGCAGGTACCGCTGAAGCTTTCTTT	CATIGAGTAEAFF
TRBV27	few	TRBJ2-7	TRBD2	TGTGCCAGCAGACTAGCGGGAGGCTACGAGCAGTACTTC	CASRLAGGYEQYF
TRBV7-9	-	TRBJ1-1	TRBD1	TGTGCCAGCAGCCCGCGACAGGGGAGCGGCACTGAAGCTTTCTTT	CASSPRQGSGTEAFF
TRBV18	-	TRBJ1-1	-	TGTGCCAGCTCACCGTCCGGCGGTAACACTGAAGCTTTCTTT	CASSPSGGNTEAFF
TRBV24-1	-	TRBJ1-4	TRBD1	TGTGCCACCAGCGCCGGACAGGGGGCCTCTTTTAATGAAAAACTGTTTTTT	CATSAGQGASFNEKLFF
TRBV3-1/TRBV3-2	-	TRBJ2-2	-	TGTGCCAGCAGTGAAACAGGGAACACCGGGGAGCTGTTTTTT	CASSETGNTGELFF
TRBV5-4	-	TRBJ1-3	-	TGTGCCAGCAGCTTGTTTGCGTCTGGAAACACCATATATTTT	CASSLFASGNTIYF
TRBV28	-	TRBJ1-4	TRBD1	TGTGCCAGCAGTTTAAGGGACAGGGAAAGTGAAAAACTGTTTTTT	CASSLRDRESEKLFF
TRBV27	-	TRBJ2-1	TRBD2	TGTGCCAGCGGGGAGCGGGGGTGGGGTAATGAGCAGTTCTTC	CASGERGWGNEQFF
TRBV4-3	-	TRBJ1-4	TRBD1	TGCGCCAGCAGACGCCGGCGGGACAGCTATGAAAAACTGTTTTTT	CASRRRRDSYEKLFF
TRBV27	few	TRBJ1-5	TRBD1	TGTGCCAGCAGTACGACAGGGAATAGCAATCAGCCCCAGCATTTT	CASSTTGNSNQPQHF
TRBV27	-	TRBJ1-3	TRBD1	TGTGCCAGCAGTCCCTGGACAGGCGCTGGAAACACCATATATTTT	CASSPWTGAGNTIYF
TRBV7-2	-	TRBJ1-4	-	TGTGCCAGCAGCCTCCTACCGGCAACTAATGAAAAACTGTTTTTT	CASSLLPATNEKLFF
TRBV5-4	-	TRBJ1-1	TRBD1	TGTGCCAGCAGCTGGCAGACAGGGTGGAAGGCTTTCTTT	CASSWQTGWKAFF
TRBV13	-	TRBJ1-1	-	TGTGCCAGCAGCTTAGGCTGGGGGGACGAAGCTTTCTTT	CASSLGWGDEAFF
TRBV6-5	-	TRBJ1-3	-	TGTGCCAGCAACGTGAACCCGGAGGGAAACACCATATATTTT	CASNVNPEGNTIYF
TRBV4-1	-	TRBJ1-1	TRBD1	TGCGCCAGCAGCCAGAGGGACAGGATGAACACTGAAGCTTTCTTT	CASSQRDRMNTEAFF
TRBV19	-	TRBJ1-1	-	TGTGCCAGCAGTTCGGTAATTGAAGCTTTCTTT	CASSSVIEAFF
TRBV13	-	TRBJ2-1	TRBD1	TGTGCCAGCAGCTTAACAGGGGTTGAGCAGTTCTTC	CASSLTGVEQFF
TRBV19	few	TRBJ1-1	-	TGTGCCAGTAGTATTATCCAGGGGCCGGAAGCTTTCTTT	CASSIIQGPEAFF
TRBV6-5	-	TRBJ1-5	TRBD1	TGTGCCAGCAGTCCCTCCGGACAGGGGTCGCAGCCCCAGCATTTT	CASSPSGQGSQPQHF
TRBV3-1/TRBV3-2	-	TRBJ2-4	-	TGTGCCAGCAGCCAAGTAATAGGGGAGGAAAACATTCAGTACTTC	CASSQVIGEENIQYF
TRBV11-2	-	TRBJ2-1	-	TGTGCCAGCAGCTTAGGGGCAGGGTCGAGCTCCTACAATGAGCAGTTCTTC	CASSLGAGSSSYNEQFF
TRBV6-1	-	TRBJ2-1	-	TGTGCCAGCAGTGAAAGCCTAGCGAGGTACAATGAGCAGTTCTTC	CASSESLARYNEQFF
TRBV5-6	-	TRBJ1-2	TRBD1	TGTGCCAGCAGCTTTCTGGACAGGGGTTATGGCTACACCTTC	CASSFLDRGYGYTF
TRBV7-8	-	TRBJ2-7	-	TGTGCCAGCAGCTTCTTATCCGGGGGAAGAAGCGACGAGCAGTACTTC	CASSFLSGGRSDEQYF
TRBV14	few	TRBJ2-3	TRBD2	TGTGCCAGCAGCCAGGCCGGGACTAGCGTAGCGTATTTT	CASSQAGTSVAYF
TRBV6-5	-	TRBJ1-6	-	TGTGCCAGCAGTATATACGGAGATTCACCCCTCCACTTT	CASSIYGDSPLHF
TRBV27	many	TRBJ2-3	TRBD1	TGTGCCAGCCGGACAGGGGCACATACGCAGTATTTT	CASRTGAHTQYF
TRBV19	-	TRBJ1-1	TRBD1	TGTGCCAGTAGTAGGGGACAGGGGGGCACTGAAGCTTTCTTT	CASSRGQGGTEAFF
TRBV27	few	TRBJ1-5	TRBD1	TGTGCCAGCAGTTTATCAACAGGGGATTATAGCAATCAGCCCCAGCATTTT	CASSLSTGDYSNQPQHF
TRBV25-1	-	TRBJ1-6	TRBD1	TGTGCCAGCAGTGTCGGGACAGCCAATTCACCCCTCCACTTT	CASSVGTANSPLHF
TRBV6-1	-	TRBJ2-7	-	TGTGCCAGCAGTGACAGGGAGGCCGAGCAGTACTTC	CASSDREAEQYF
TRBV18	-	TRBJ1-1	-	TGTGCCAGCTCACCTTCAGCCCGCAGGATGGATACTGAAGCTTTCTTT	CASSPSARRMDTEAFF
TRBV28	-	TRBJ2-1	TRBD1	TGTGCCAGCAGTTTATCTATTTGGGGACAGGGGGCACTGCCTCAAACCCCTGAGCAGTTCTTC	CASSLSIWGQGALPQTPEQFF
TRBV19	-	TRBJ1-2	-	TGTGCCAGTAGCGGGAAGGGGTGGGGGAGGAAACTGATTGGCTACACCTTC	CASSGKGWGRKLIGYTF
TRBV9	-	TRBJ2-3	-	TGTGCCAGCAGCGCCCTGACAGAACCCACAGATACGCAGTATTTT	CASSALTEPTDTQYF
TRBV4-3	-	TRBJ1-2	-	TGCGCCAGCAGCCAAGAATCAGGGAGGGGGAACGGTGGCTACACCTTC	CASSQESGRGNGGYTF
TRBV30	-	TRBJ1-6	TRBD1	TGTGCCTGGAGTGTACCCCGGGACAGGTCGGGCTCCTATAATTCACCCCTCCACTTT	CAWSVPRDRSGSYNSPLHF
TRBV11-2	-	TRBJ2-7	TRBD2	TGTGCTTGCTCAAGGCTAGCGGGTCGAGAGCAGTACTTC	CACSRLAGREQYF
TRBV6-4	-	TRBJ2-1	TRBD2	TGTGCCAGCAGTCCCTCGCGGGAGGGTTACAATGAGCAGTTCTTC	CASSPSREGYNEQFF
TRBV10-3	-	TRBJ1-1	TRBD1	TGTGCCACCTTTCCGGGACAGACGAACACTGAAGCTTTCTTT	CATFPGQTNTEAFF
TRBV12-5	few	TRBJ1-1	TRBD1	TGTGCTAGTGGCCCAGGGGGCACTGAAGCTTTCTTT	CASGPGGTEAFF
TRBV5-1	-	TRBJ1-4	-	TGCGCCAGCAGCTTGGGGCGCTGGGAGGGAAGAAAAGAAAAACTGTTTTTT	CASSLGRWEGRKEKLFF
TRBV6-5	few	TRBJ1-2	TRBD1	TGTGCCAGCAGCTCCGGGACAGGGTCGAGCTATGGCTACACCTTC	CASSSGTGSSYGYTF